This T cell receptor (beta chain) was observed in a study of blood T cell repertoires in COVID-19 (dated by TCRdb to the early 2020s). About the full investigation: Samples from collaborators originated in the United States, Italy and Spain and spanned both the acute and convalescent phases of COVID-19. Nearly every sample came with metadata listing a de-identified subject ID, COVID-19 status, age in years and sex. The prospective study material was composed of cDNA or gDNA derived from T cells, B-cell-depleted T cells, or PBMCs. Samples were obtained from the ongoing ImmuneRACE study (first 160 participants) and from some 1,300 subjects provided by 6 global collaborators. The repertoires were released in a freely available public database meant as a resource for research on the immune response to SARS-CoV-2. Deeply sampled blood TCRbeta repertoires from subjects exposed to, actively infected with, or recovered from COVID-19 were included in the dataset. Where available, HLA class I and class II types were taken from metadata supplied by the sample provider and were not determined by assay-based typing.

Findings and caveats that apply to the study as a whole: Clinical and demographic metadata were provided uncurated, with the amount varying by source and participant.

Each collaborating institution followed its own protocols to collect whole blood in K2EDTA tubes. For TCRbeta analysis, collaborator samples were shipped as frozen whole blood, as isolated PBMCs, or as DNA extracted from either sample type. Based on the germline V gene, the CDR1 and CDR2 sequences are SGHRS and YFSETQ. From its cysteine to its phenylalanine, the CDR3 spans 15 amino acids. Only the CDR3 part of the read is kept: 45 bases, read in frame from the first base. Trimming takes 4 bases from V and 0 bases from J, and the germline ends sit 11 bases apart. This clone was seen a few times. Its antigen specificity is not known. Qualities for individual bases were not recorded, and no much larger clone is one base off. The immunoSEQ Assay, a bias-controlled multiplex PCR, was used to amplify TCRbeta CDR3 regions from genomic DNA. In the paper's pipeline: Within the assay, amplification of reference gene primers was used to estimate how many nucleated cells each sample contained. To quantify the absolute abundance of each unique TCRbeta CDR3 rearrangement, sequence reads were collapsed and filtered. Productive Simpson clonality was computed per sample as the square root of Simpson's diversity index over productive rearrangements. This is the immuneACCESS table as TCRdb keeps it, with only in-frame sequences that have V and J called. A part of the clones is gone; compared with another copy, unresolved V genes explain less than half, and the rest is unexplained. V and J calls and clone size are those listed in that table; D and trimming were worked out from the DNA. Here the sample has roughly 150,000 clones; 82% occur a single time. The ten largest account for about 4.3% of the sample.

The TCR comes from an elderly woman with acute or convalescent COVID-19. This chain is built from TRBV5-1 and TRBJ2-4, with no D gene named confidently. Source material: peripheral blood. The CDR3 region has the sequence CASSRTSLAKNIQYF. The DNA sequence is as follows: TGCGCCAGCAGCCGAACCTCACTAGCCAAAAACATTCAGTACTTC.